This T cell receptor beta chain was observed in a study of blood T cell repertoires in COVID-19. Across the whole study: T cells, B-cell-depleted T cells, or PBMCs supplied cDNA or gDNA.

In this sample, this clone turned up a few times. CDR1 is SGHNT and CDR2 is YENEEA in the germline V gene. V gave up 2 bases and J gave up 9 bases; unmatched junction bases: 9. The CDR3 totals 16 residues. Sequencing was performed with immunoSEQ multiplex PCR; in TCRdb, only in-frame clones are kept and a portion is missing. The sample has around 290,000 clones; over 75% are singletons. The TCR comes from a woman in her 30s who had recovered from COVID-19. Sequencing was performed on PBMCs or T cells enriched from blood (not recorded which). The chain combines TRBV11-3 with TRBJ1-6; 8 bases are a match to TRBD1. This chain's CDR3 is CASSLLPARGRSPLHF. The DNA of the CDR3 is TGTGCCAGCAGCTTATTGCCGGCCAGGGGGCGTTCACCCCTCCACTTT. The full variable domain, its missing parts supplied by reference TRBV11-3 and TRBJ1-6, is EAGVVQSPRYKIIEKKQPVAFWCNPISGHNTLYWYLQNLGQGPELLIRYENEEAVDDSQLPKDRFSAERLKGVDSTLKIQPAELGDSAVYLCASSLLPARGRSPLHFGNGTRLTVT.